This entry features one T cell receptor (beta chain) sequence. This entry belongs to a study of blood T cell repertoires in COVID-19. Authors' methods: How many nucleated cells were present was estimated from reference gene primer amplification. Sequenced by immunoSEQ multiplex PCR; TCRdb stores in-frame clones only, minus some. That table furnishes V, J and clone size, whereas the DNA furnished D and trimming. This table holds under 85,000 clones, around four fifths found once. This CDR3 has 15 residues. Trimming shortened V by 7 bases and J by 6 bases, and 21 bases separated the two germline ends. Per germline, CDR1 SGHRS and CDR2 YFSETQ.

The rearrangement links TRBV5-1 to TRBJ2-3; D possibly corresponds to TRBD2 (6 bases). The sequence was obtained from a man aged 45-60 years with active COVID-19. The sample consisted of peripheral blood. The CDR3 loop reads CASAPRGERADTQYF. The CDR3 DNA reads TGCGCCAGCGCCCCACGAGGAGAGCGGGCGGATACGCAGTATTTT.